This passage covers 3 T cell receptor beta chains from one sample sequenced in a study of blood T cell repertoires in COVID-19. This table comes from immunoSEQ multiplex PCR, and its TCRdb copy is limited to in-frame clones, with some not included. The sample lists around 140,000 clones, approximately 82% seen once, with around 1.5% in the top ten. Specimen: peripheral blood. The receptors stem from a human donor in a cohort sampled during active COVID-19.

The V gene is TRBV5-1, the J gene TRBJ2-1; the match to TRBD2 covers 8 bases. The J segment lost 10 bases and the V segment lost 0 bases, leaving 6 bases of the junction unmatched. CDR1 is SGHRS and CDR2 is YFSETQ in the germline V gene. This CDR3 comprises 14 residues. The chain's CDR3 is CASSLEGTRGEQFF. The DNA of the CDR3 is TGCGCCAGCAGCTTGGAAGGGACTAGAGGAGAGCAGTTCTTC.

The CDR3: CASSQDLSTDRNQPQHF. Written as DNA, the CDR3 is TGTGCCAGCAGCCAAGATCTAAGCACAGATAGGAATCAGCCCCAGCATTTT. The chain has TRBV3-1 (or the pseudogene TRBV3-2) and TRBJ1-5; D ambiguous. The germline gives CDR1 LGHDT, CDR2 YNNKEL (reference sequence). The CDR3 is 17 residues long. The V end lost 0 bases, the J end lost 4 bases, and 16 bases lay between the germline ends.

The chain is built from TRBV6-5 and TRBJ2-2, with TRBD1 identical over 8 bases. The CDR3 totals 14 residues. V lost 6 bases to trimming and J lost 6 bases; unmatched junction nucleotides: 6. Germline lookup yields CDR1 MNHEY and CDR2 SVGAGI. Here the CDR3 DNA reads TGTGCCAGCAGCTTTGACAGGGGACCCGGGGAGCTGTTTTTT. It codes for CASSFDRGPGELFF.